This T cell receptor beta chain was sequenced during a study of vaccination effects on CD4 cells after COVID-19. The table came from immunoSEQ multiplex PCR; TCRdb's copy has only in-frame clones and leaves some out. Here the sample spans 20,000 or so clones, about 72% being singletons. Ahead of sequencing, the ViraFEST assay grew antigen-specific CD4+ T cells using viral peptide pools. The culture ran for 10 days before CD4+ T cells were isolated. Two doses of either BNT162b2 or mRNA-1273 were given to each participant. No vaccinee had earlier SARS-CoV-2 infection, and nucleocapsid antibodies were negative. About this clone: The antigen remains undetermined.

V lost 8 bases and J lost 0, with 7 bases in between. Germline values: CDR1 MGHDK, CDR2 SYGVNS. The CDR3 length is 13 residues. V gene TRBV25-1 combines with J gene TRBJ1-4; tentative D call: TRBD1 (5 bases). The sequenced sample was CD4+ T cells from PBMCs cultured with HCoV-229E spike peptides, obtained after COVID-19 vaccination. The sequence came from a human donor who received a COVID-19 vaccine. The CDR3 protein is CASQGATNEKLFF. The DNA for the CDR3 is TGTGCCAGCCAGGGTGCAACTAATGAAAAACTGTTTTTT.